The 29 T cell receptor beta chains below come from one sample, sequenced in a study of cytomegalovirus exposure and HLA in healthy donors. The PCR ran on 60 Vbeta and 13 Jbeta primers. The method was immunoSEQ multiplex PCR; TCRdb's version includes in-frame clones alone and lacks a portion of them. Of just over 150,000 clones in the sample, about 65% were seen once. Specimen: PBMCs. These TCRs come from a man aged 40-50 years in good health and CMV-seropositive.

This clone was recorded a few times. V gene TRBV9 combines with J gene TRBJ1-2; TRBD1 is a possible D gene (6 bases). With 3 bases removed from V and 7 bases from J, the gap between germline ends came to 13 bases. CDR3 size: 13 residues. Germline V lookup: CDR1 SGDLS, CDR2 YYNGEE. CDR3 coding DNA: TGTGCCAGCAGCGGGGACACAAGGGGTGGCTACACCTTC. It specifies CASSGDTRGGYTF.

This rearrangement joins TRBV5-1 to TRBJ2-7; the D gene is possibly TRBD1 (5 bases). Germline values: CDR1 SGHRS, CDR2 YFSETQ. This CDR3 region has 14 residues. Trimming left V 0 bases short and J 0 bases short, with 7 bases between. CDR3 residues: CASSLEGHSYEQYF. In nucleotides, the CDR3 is TGCGCCAGCAGCTTGGAGGGGCACTCCTACGAGCAGTACTTC.

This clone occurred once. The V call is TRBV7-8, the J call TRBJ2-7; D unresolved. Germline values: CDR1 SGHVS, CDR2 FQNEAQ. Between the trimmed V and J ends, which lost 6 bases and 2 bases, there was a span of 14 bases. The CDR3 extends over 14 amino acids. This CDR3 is CASRPDTPTYEQYF. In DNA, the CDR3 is TGTGCCAGCAGACCCGACACGCCAACCTACGAGCAGTACTTC.

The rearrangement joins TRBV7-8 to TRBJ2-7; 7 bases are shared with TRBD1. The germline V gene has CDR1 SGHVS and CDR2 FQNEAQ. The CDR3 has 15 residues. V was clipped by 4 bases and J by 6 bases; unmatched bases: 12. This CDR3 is CASSWQVSGGAEQYF. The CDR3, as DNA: TGTGCCAGCAGCTGGCAGGTTTCAGGGGGTGCCGAGCAGTACTTC.

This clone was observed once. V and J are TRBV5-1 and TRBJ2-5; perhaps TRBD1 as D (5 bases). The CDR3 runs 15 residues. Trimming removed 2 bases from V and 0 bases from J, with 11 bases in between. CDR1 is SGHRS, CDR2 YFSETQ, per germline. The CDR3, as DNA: TGCGCCAGCAGCTTAAGGGGCCCGTACCAAGAGACCCAGTACTTC. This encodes CASSLRGPYQETQYF.

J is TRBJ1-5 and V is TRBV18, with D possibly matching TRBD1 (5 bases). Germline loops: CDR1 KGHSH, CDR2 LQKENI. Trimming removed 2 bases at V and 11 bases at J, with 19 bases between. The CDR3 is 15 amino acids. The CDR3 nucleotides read TGTGCCAGCTCACCAGGCACAGGTGAGTTTCGGACCCAGCATTTT. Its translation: CASSPGTGEFRTQHF.

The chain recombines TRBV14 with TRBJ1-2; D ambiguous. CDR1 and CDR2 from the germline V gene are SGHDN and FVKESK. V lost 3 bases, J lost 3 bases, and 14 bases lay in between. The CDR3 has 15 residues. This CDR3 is CASSQMRRPYYGYTF. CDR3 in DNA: TGTGCCAGCAGCCAGATGCGGAGACCCTACTATGGCTACACCTTC.

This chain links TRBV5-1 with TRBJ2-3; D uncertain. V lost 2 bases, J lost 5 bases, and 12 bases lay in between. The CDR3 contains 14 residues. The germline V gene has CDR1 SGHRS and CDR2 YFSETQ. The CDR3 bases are TGCGCCAGCAGCTTCGAACCGAGTGTAGATACGCAGTATTTT. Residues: CASSFEPSVDTQYF.

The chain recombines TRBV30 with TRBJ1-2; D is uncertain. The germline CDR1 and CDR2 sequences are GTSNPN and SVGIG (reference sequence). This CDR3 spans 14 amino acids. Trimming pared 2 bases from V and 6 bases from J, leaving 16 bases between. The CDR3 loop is CAWSTGFAGDGYTF. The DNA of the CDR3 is TGTGCCTGGAGTACGGGGTTCGCCGGGGATGGCTACACCTTC. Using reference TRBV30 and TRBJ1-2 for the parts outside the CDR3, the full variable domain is SQTIHQWPATLVQPVGSPLSLECTVEGTSNPNLYWYRQAAGRGLQLLFYSVGIGQISSEVPQNLSASRPQDRQFILSSKKLLLSDSGFYLCAWSTGFAGDGYTFGSGTRLTVV.

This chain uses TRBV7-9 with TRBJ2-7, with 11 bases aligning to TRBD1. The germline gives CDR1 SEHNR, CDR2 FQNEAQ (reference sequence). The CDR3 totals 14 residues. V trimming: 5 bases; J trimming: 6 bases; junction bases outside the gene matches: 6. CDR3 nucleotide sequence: TGTGCCAGCAGCGAAAGGACAGGGGGCGGCGAGCAGTACTTC. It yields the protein CASSERTGGGEQYF.

This CDR3 is CASSLAMFNYGYTF. CDR3 coding DNA: TGCGCCAGCAGCTTGGCAATGTTTAACTATGGCTACACCTTC. The chain employs TRBV5-1 and TRBJ1-2; D gene unclear. The CDR3 is made up of 14 amino acids. Trimming removed 0 bases at V and 1 base at J, with 7 bases between. The germline V gene has CDR1 SGHRS and CDR2 YFSETQ.

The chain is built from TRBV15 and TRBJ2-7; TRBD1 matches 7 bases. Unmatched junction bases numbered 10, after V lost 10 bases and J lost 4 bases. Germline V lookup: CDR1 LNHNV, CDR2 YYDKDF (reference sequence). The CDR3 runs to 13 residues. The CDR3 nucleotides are TGTGCCAAAGACAGGGTGGGGAATTACGAGCAGTACTTC. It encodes CAKDRVGNYEQYF.

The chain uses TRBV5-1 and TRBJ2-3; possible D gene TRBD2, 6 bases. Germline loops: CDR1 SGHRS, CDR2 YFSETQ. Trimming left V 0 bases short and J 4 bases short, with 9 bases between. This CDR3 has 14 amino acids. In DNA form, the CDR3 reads TGCGCCAGCAGCTTGGAGACTAGTGCAGATACGCAGTATTTT. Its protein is CASSLETSADTQYF.

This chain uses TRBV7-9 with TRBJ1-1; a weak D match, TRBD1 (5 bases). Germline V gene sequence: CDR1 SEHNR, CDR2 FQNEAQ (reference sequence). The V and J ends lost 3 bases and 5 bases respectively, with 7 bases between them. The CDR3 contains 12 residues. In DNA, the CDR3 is TGTGCCAGCAGCTTTGCAGGGACTGAAGCTTTCTTT. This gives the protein CASSFAGTEAFF.

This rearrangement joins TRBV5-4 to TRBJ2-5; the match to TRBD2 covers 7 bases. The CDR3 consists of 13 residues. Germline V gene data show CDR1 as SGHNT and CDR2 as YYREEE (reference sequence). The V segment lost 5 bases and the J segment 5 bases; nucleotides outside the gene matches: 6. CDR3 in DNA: TGTGCCAGCAGGGTGGGGGGGGAGGAGACCCAGTACTTC. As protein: CASRVGGEETQYF.

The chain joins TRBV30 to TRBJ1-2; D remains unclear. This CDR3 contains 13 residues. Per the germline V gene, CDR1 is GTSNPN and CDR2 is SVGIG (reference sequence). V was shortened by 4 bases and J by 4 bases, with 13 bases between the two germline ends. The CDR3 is CAWTLDHGYGYTF. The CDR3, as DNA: TGTGCCTGGACCTTAGATCACGGCTATGGCTACACCTTC. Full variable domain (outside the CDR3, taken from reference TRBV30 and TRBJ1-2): SQTIHQWPATLVQPVGSPLSLECTVEGTSNPNLYWYRQAAGRGLQLLFYSVGIGQISSEVPQNLSASRPQDRQFILSSKKLLLSDSGFYLCAWTLDHGYGYTFGSGTRLTVV.

CDR3 sequence reads: CASSSHRRGPYEQYF. CDR3 DNA: TGTGCCAGCAGCTCCCATAGGAGGGGGCCCTACGAGCAGTACTTC. This chain connects TRBV7-9 to TRBJ2-7, with D possibly TRBD1 on 7 matching bases. Trimming removed 4 bases at V and 2 bases at J, with 15 bases between. The germline V gene has CDR1 SEHNR and CDR2 FQNEAQ (reference sequence). The CDR3 has 15 residues.

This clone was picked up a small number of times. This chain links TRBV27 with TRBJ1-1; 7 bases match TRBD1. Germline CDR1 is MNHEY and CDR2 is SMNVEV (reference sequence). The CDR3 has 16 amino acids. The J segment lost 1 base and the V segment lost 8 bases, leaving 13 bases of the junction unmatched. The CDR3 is CASLMRTGEKNTEAFF. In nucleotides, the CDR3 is TGTGCCAGCCTAATGCGGACAGGAGAGAAGAACACTGAAGCTTTCTTT.

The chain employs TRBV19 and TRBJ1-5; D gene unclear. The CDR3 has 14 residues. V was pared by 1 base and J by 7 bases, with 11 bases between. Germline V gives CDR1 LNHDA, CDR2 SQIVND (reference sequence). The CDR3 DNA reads TGTGCCAGTAGTATAGCGGGGTCGGGGCAGCCCCAGCATTTT. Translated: CASSIAGSGQPQHF. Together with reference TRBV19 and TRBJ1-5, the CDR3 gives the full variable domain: DGGITQSPKYLFRKEGQNVTLSCEQNLNHDAMYWYRQDPGQGLRLIYYSQIVNDFQKGDIAEGYSVSREKKESFPLTVTSAQKNPTAFYLCASSIAGSGQPQHFGDGTRLSIL.

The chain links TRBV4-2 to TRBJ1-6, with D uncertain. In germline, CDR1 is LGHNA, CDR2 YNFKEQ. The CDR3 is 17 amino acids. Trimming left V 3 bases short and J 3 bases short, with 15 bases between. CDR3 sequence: CASSQKQQVVYNSPLHF. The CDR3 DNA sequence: TGTGCCAGCAGCCAGAAGCAGCAGGTCGTCTATAATTCACCCCTCCACTTT.

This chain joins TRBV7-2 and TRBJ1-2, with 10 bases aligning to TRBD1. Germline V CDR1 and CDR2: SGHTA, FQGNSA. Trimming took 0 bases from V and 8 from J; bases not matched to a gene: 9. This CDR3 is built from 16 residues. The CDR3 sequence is CASSLARQGATRGYTF. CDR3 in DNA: TGTGCCAGCAGCTTAGCGCGACAGGGGGCTACGAGAGGCTACACCTTC.

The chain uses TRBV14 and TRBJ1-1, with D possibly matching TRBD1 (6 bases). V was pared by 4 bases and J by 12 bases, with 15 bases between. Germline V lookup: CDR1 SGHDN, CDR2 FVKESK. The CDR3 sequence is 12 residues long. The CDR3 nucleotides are TGTGCCAGCAGCCTGTCGGGGGGCGGCCCTTTCTTT. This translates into CASSLSGGGPFF. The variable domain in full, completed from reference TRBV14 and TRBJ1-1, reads EAGVTQFPSHSVIEKGQTVTLRCDPISGHDNLYWYRRVMGKEIKFLLHFVKESKQDESGMPNNRFLAERTGGTYSTLKVQPAELEDSGVYFCASSLSGGGPFFGQGTRLTVV.

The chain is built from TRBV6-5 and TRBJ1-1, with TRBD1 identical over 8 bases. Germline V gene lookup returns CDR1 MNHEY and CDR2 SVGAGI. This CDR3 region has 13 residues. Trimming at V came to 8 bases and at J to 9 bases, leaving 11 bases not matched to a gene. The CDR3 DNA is TGTGCCAGCGGGGGACAGGCCTCCCCCAAAGCTTTCTTT. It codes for CASGGQASPKAFF.

CDR3 DNA sequence: TGTGCCAGCAGCCCTCGACTAGCGGGGGGGTCGTTTAGCACAGATACGCAGTATTTT. Translating it yields CASSPRLAGGSFSTDTQYF. V gene TRBV4-2 combines with J gene TRBJ2-3; TRBD2 aligns across 14 bases. V dropped 4 bases and J dropped 0; count of bases not matched to a gene: 9. CDR1 and CDR2 from the germline V gene are LGHNA and YNFKEQ. The CDR3 sequence is 19 residues long.

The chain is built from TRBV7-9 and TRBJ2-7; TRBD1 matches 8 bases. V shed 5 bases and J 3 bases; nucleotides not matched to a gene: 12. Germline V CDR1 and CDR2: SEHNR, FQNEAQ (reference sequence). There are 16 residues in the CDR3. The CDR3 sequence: CASSPGQGQTVYEQYF. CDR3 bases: TGTGCCAGCAGCCCAGGACAGGGACAGACGGTCTACGAGCAGTACTTC.

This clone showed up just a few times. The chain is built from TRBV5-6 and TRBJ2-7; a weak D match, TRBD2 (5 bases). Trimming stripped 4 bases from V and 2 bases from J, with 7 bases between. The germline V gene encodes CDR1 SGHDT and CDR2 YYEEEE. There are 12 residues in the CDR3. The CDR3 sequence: CASSAGPYEQYF. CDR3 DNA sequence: TGTGCCAGCAGCGCGGGTCCCTACGAGCAGTACTTC.

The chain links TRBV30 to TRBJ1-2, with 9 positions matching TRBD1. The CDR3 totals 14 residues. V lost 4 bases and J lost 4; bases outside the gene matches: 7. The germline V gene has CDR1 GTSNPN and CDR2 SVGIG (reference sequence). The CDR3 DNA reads TGTGCCTGGATCACTTCGGACAGGGGCTATGGCTACACCTTC. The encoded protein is CAWITSDRGYGYTF.

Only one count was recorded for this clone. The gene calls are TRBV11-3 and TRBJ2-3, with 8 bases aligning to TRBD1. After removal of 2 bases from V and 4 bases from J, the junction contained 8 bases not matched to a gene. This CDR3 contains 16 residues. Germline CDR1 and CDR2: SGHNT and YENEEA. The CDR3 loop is CASSLFWDRRADTQYF. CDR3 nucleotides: TGTGCCAGCAGCTTATTTTGGGACAGGAGAGCAGATACGCAGTATTTT.

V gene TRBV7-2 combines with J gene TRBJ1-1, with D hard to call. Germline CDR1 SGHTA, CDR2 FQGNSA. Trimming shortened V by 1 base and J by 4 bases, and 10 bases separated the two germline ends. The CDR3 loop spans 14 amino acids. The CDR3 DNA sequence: TGTGCCAGCAGCTTAGGGGGAGGGAGCACTGAAGCTTTCTTT. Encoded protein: CASSLGGGSTEAFF.